These 23 T cell receptor beta chains originate from one sample sequenced in a study of control samples from healthy donors and cancer patients. Sequenced by immunoSEQ multiplex PCR; TCRdb stores in-frame clones only, minus some. The sample includes about 160,000 clones, over 85% of them seen just once. The source material was blood. The source of these receptors is a man in his thirties or forties in good health.

In DNA, the CDR3 is TGTGCCAGTGAAGGGTACACAGATACGCAGTATTTT. Protein product: CASEGYTDTQYF. V gene TRBV3-1 (or the pseudogene TRBV3-2) combines with J gene TRBJ2-3; D gene unclear. Germline assignment: CDR1 LGHDT and CDR2 YNNKEL (reference sequence). The length of the CDR3 is 12 residues. V gave up 9 bases and J gave up 2 bases, with 9 bases separating them.

The rearrangement joins TRBV7-2 to TRBJ2-3, with D tentatively TRBD2 (5 bases). V lost 7 bases and J 2 bases, leaving 13 bases between the germline ends. This CDR3 region has 14 residues. Germline V lookup: CDR1 SGHTA, CDR2 FQGNSA. The CDR3 reads CASTYGLFTDTQYF. The CDR3 nucleotides are TGTGCCAGCACCTACGGACTTTTCACAGATACGCAGTATTTT. Filled out from reference TRBV7-2 and TRBJ2-3, the complete variable domain reads GAGVSQSPSNKVTEKGKDVELRCDPISGHTALYWYRQSLGQGLEFLIYFQGNSAPDKSGLPSDRFSAERTGGSVSTLTIQRTQQEDSAVYLCASTYGLFTDTQYFGPGTRLTVL.

The chain recombines TRBV15 with TRBJ1-4, with unresolved D. Germline loops: CDR1 LNHNV, CDR2 YYDKDF (reference sequence). The length of the CDR3 is 16 residues. V lost 0 bases to trimming and J lost 3 bases, with 11 bases between them. This chain's CDR3 is CATSRDGGNPNEKLFF. The CDR3, as DNA: TGTGCCACCAGCAGAGATGGAGGGAACCCTAATGAAAAACTGTTTTTT.

The chain is built from TRBV18 and TRBJ1-2, with TRBD1 identical over 7 bases. This CDR3 region has 16 residues. The J segment lost 0 bases and the V segment lost 6 bases, leaving 10 bases of the junction unmatched. The germline V gene has CDR1 KGHSH and CDR2 LQKENI. CDR3: CASSRETGTANYGYTF. For the CDR3, the DNA is TGTGCCAGCTCTCGAGAGACCGGGACAGCTAACTATGGCTACACCTTC.

The V gene is TRBV2, the J gene TRBJ1-3; D ambiguous. V lost 7 bases and J 0 bases, leaving 13 bases between the germline ends. The CDR3 is 15 residues long. Germline V gives CDR1 SNHLY, CDR2 FYNNEI. The CDR3 DNA reads as TGTGCCAGCAAAGGAGGGTTAAGCTCTGGAAACACCATATATTTT. Translation: CASKGGLSSGNTIYF.

This chain connects TRBV3-1 (or the pseudogene TRBV3-2) to TRBJ2-5; no reliable D call. Trimming shortened V by 7 bases and J by 6 bases, and 15 bases separated the two germline ends. This CDR3 has 13 residues. CDR1 and CDR2 from the germline V gene are LGHDT and YNNKEL (reference sequence). CDR3: CASTLPGLQTQYF. CDR3 in DNA: TGTGCCAGCACCCTTCCCGGGTTACAGACCCAGTACTTC.

The rearrangement joins TRBV15 to TRBJ2-2, with D tentatively TRBD1 or TRBD2 (5 bases each). CDR1 and CDR2 from the germline V gene are LNHNV and YYDKDF (reference sequence). CDR3 length: 14 residues. V was cut by 5 bases and J by 4 bases, with 11 bases left in between. CDR3 DNA sequence: TGTGCCACCAGCGCCGGGACCGTCACCGGGGAGCTGTTTTTT. This gives the protein CATSAGTVTGELFF. Variable domain in full (rest from reference TRBV15 and TRBJ2-2): DAMVIQNPRYQVTQFGKPVTLSCSQTLNHNVMYWYQQKSSQAPKLLFHYYDKDFNNEADTPDNFQSRRPNTSFCFLDIRSPGLGDTAMYLCATSAGTVTGELFFGEGSRLTVL.

A single count supports this clone. This sequence joins TRBV18 and TRBJ2-2; 9 nucleotides line up with TRBD2. Germline CDR1 KGHSH, CDR2 LQKENI. J gave up 14 bases and V 3 bases, and 7 bases lay outside the gene matches. The CDR3 is made up of 13 amino acids. The CDR3 protein is CASSPSGSSALFF. The CDR3 DNA follows: TGTGCCAGCTCACCTAGCGGGAGTTCGGCCCTGTTTTTT.

The rearrangement uses TRBV25-1 and TRBJ1-1; a possible D gene is TRBD1 (6 bases). The V end lost 5 bases, the J end lost 4 bases, and 11 bases lay between the germline ends. Germline assignment: CDR1 MGHDK and CDR2 SYGVNS. This CDR3 contains 13 residues. Here the CDR3 DNA reads TGTGCCAGCAGTATAGGGGGTGGCACTGAAGCTTTCTTT. Its protein is CASSIGGGTEAFF.

This chain joins TRBV5-6 and TRBJ1-3; a possible D gene is TRBD1 (6 bases). CDR1 and CDR2 (germline): SGHDT, YYEEEE. V lost 0 bases and J lost 7, with 11 bases in between. The CDR3 is 14 residues long. As DNA, the CDR3 is TGTGCCAGCAGCTTGGGGCAGGGGAGGAACACCATATATTTT. Translation: CASSLGQGRNTIYF.

The chain joins TRBV9 to TRBJ1-3; no clear D gene. The germline CDR1 and CDR2 sequences are SGDLS and YYNGEE. CDR3 length equals 12 residues. V was shortened by 5 bases and J by 5 bases, with 8 bases between the two germline ends. CDR3 nucleotides: TGTGCCAGCAGAAACACAAGAAACACCATATATTTT. It translates to CASRNTRNTIYF. Full variable domain (outside the CDR3, taken from reference TRBV9 and TRBJ1-3): DSGVTQTPKHLITATGQRVTLRCSPRSGDLSVYWYQQSLDQGLQFLIQYYNGEERAKGNILERFSAQQFPDLHSELNLSSLELGDSALYFCASRNTRNTIYFGEGSWLTVV.

The rearrangement joins TRBV18 to TRBJ2-7; the match to TRBD1 covers 9 bases. The CDR3 is 14 amino acids. Germline CDR1 is KGHSH and CDR2 is LQKENI. The trim removed 8 bases at V and 2 bases at J, leaving 7 bases unmatched. The DNA of the CDR3 is TGTGCCAGCACACGACAGGGGGGACCCTACGAGCAGTACTTC. This sequence encodes CASTRQGGPYEQYF.

This chain uses TRBV7-9 with TRBJ1-1; possibly TRBD1 for D (5 bases). V lost 1 base to trimming and J lost 6 bases, with 12 bases between them. CDR1 is SEHNR and CDR2 is FQNEAQ in the germline V gene (reference sequence). The CDR3 loop spans 14 amino acids. The CDR3 loop reads CASSLDVRGAEAFF. The CDR3 DNA is TGTGCCAGCAGCTTAGATGTGAGAGGGGCTGAAGCTTTCTTT. Drawing the rest from reference TRBV7-9 and TRBJ1-1, the complete variable domain is DTGVSQNPRHKITKRGQNVTFRCDPISEHNRLYWYRQTLGQGPEFLTYFQNEAQLEKSRLLSDRFSAERPKGSFSTLEIQRTEQGDSAMYLCASSLDVRGAEAFFGQGTRLTVV.

In this sample, this clone turned up once. The chain recombines TRBV6-2 or TRBV6-3 with TRBJ1-3, with D unclear. CDR1 is MNHEY and CDR2 is SVGEGT in the germline V gene. Trimming took off 2 bases at V and 0 bases at J, with 11 bases between the two ends. The CDR3 has 16 residues. The CDR3 is CASSYVDGGSGNTIYF. CDR3 coding DNA: TGTGCCAGCAGTTACGTCGACGGTGGCTCTGGAAACACCATATATTTT.

Only a few counts were recorded for this clone. The chain has TRBV15 and TRBJ1-2; D remains ambiguous. The CDR3 is made up of 14 amino acids. Deletions cut 0 bases from V and 5 bases from J, with 10 bases between. Germline V lookup: CDR1 LNHNV, CDR2 YYDKDF (reference sequence). The CDR3 sequence: CATSREKGGYGYTF. The CDR3 DNA is TGTGCCACCAGCAGAGAGAAGGGAGGGTATGGCTACACCTTC.

This chain connects TRBV7-9 to TRBJ1-1; D remains unclear. Trimming cost V 4 bases and J 8 bases, with 11 bases left between them. Germline CDR1 is SEHNR and CDR2 is FQNEAQ (reference sequence). The CDR3 length is 12 residues. CDR3 nucleotides: TGTGCCAGCAGCTCCGTCCGACACGAAGCTTTCTTT. Amino acid sequence: CASSSVRHEAFF.

The rearrangement joins TRBV28 to TRBJ1-6; D unclear. V lost 6 bases to trimming and J lost 9 bases, with 12 bases between them. Germline V gene data show CDR1 as MDHEN and CDR2 as SYDVKM. There are 13 residues in the CDR3. The CDR3 spells CASSPPTGSPLHF. Here the CDR3 DNA reads TGTGCCAGCAGCCCCCCCACGGGTTCACCCCTCCACTTT.

This clone came up once. The chain links TRBV19 to TRBJ1-3; possibly TRBD1 for D (5 bases). The length of the CDR3 is 16 residues. The germline V gene has CDR1 LNHDA and CDR2 SQIVND (reference sequence). V was shortened by 6 bases and J by 1 base, with 16 bases between the two germline ends. The CDR3, as DNA: TGTGCCAGTAGCCCACAGGTAAAAGAATCTGGAAACACCATATATTTT. Residues: CASSPQVKESGNTIYF.

The V call is TRBV28, the J call TRBJ1-4; the D gene is possibly TRBD1 (5 bases). CDR1 is MDHEN and CDR2 is SYDVKM in the germline V gene. Trimming left V 9 bases short and J 7 bases short, with 18 bases between. This CDR3 comprises 14 residues. CDR3 residues: CASSGDQRREKLFF. The CDR3 DNA is TGTGCCAGTTCGGGGGACCAACGACGTGAAAAACTGTTTTTT.

In DNA, the CDR3 is TGTGCCACCAGTGATACTCAGGCCGGGGCTGGAAACACCATATATTTT. Its protein product is CATSDTQAGAGNTIYF. The chain links TRBV24-1 to TRBJ1-3; D is undetermined. The germline V and J ends were trimmed by 3 bases and 2 bases, with 13 bases remaining between them. Per germline, CDR1 KGHDR and CDR2 SFDVKD. The CDR3 sequence is 16 residues long.

The chain combines TRBV28 with TRBJ2-3; TRBD2 matches at 10 bases. The CDR3 totals 15 residues. Per the germline V gene, CDR1 is MDHEN and CDR2 is SYDVKM. Trimming took 2 bases from V and 3 from J; bases not matched to a gene: 2. Here the CDR3 DNA reads TGTGCCAGCAGTTTAAAGCGGGAGGGAACAGATACGCAGTATTTT. Its protein is CASSLKREGTDTQYF.

This sequence joins TRBV7-2 and TRBJ1-4; D ambiguous. Germline V gives CDR1 SGHTA, CDR2 FQGNSA. The CDR3 sequence is 15 residues long. Trimming removed 0 bases from V and 8 bases from J, with 13 bases in between. The CDR3 DNA sequence: TGTGCCAGCAGCTTAGCGCCGGGGAAGGGAGAAAAACTGTTTTTT. Amino acids: CASSLAPGKGEKLFF.

V usage is TRBV10-3 and J usage is TRBJ2-1; 10 bases align to TRBD1. Per germline, CDR1 ENHRY and CDR2 SYGVKD. The ends lost 6 bases at V and 6 bases at J; junction bases unmatched: 5. The CDR3 runs 14 residues. In DNA form, the CDR3 reads TGTGCCATCAGAGGGGACAGGGGCCGCAATGAGCAGTTCTTC. Amino acids: CAIRGDRGRNEQFF.